There are a few counts of the clone carrying this T cell receptor (beta chain). The antigen is undetermined. This CDR3 contains 14 residues. V shed 10 bases and J 2 bases; nucleotides not matched to a gene: 7. From germline, CDR1 is MNHEY and CDR2 SVGAGI. The entry originates in a study of cytomegalovirus exposure and HLA in healthy donors. The study, taken as a whole, reports: As a later analysis showed, a missense DCLRE1C variant was linked to trimming of TCR beta V- and J-genes. The classifier, whose performance was assessed in both the original and validation cohorts, reportedly diagnosed cytomegalovirus status with high specificity and sensitivity. A list of about 180 TCR beta chains associated with cytomegalovirus was given.

Healthy bone marrow donors made up the donors. Vbeta (60) and Jbeta (13) primers were used in the PCR. The assay was immunoSEQ multiplex PCR, and TCRdb's table has in-frame clones only and misses some. The data show about 140,000 clones, roughly 70% seen once. The V and J genes are TRBV6-5 and TRBJ2-3; 9 bases match TRBD2. The source of this sequence is a middle-aged man in good health and CMV-seronegative. The sequenced material came from PBMCs. The CDR3 bases are TGTGCCACCGACGCTAGCGGGAACACAGATACGCAGTATTTT. Amino acids: CATDASGNTDTQYF.